The 20 T cell receptor beta chains presented below share a single source sample, sequenced in a study of shared clonotypes between healthy human individuals. The protocol was immunoSEQ multiplex PCR, while the TCRdb copy is restricted to in-frame clones and leaves out a portion. The data show roughly 2.5 million clones, around 94% seen once. The sequenced sample was naive CD4+ T cells sorted from blood. Subset given: CD45RA+ positively selected. The receptors stem from a man between 18 and 29 years old in good health.

V gene TRBV27 combines with J gene TRBJ2-3; the match to TRBD2 covers 8 bases. Germline assignment: CDR1 MNHEY and CDR2 SMNVEV (reference sequence). The junction had 8 bases not matched to a gene; V was cut back by 0 bases and J by 0 bases. The CDR3 has 18 residues. The CDR3 region has the DNA TGTGCCAGCAGTTTATCGAGACTAGCGCTTACTAGCACAGATACGCAGTATTTT. Translated, it gives CASSLSRLALTSTDTQYF.

The genes are TRBV28 and TRBJ2-1, with 7 bases matching TRBD2. The trim removed 11 bases at V and 0 bases at J, leaving 10 bases unmatched. The CDR3 loop spans 15 amino acids. CDR1 is MDHEN and CDR2 is SYDVKM in the germline V gene. CDR3 protein: CASRPGGSSYNEQFF. In DNA, the CDR3 is TGTGCCTCCAGGCCCGGGGGGTCCTCCTACAATGAGCAGTTCTTC.

On this clone itself: Other DNA variants within this sample encode the same CDR3. V is TRBV5-1 and J is TRBJ2-3, with a weak D call TRBD1 (5 bases). V lost 0 bases to trimming and J lost 1 base, with 9 bases between them. The CDR3 spans 15 residues. Germline V lookup: CDR1 SGHRS, CDR2 YFSETQ. The CDR3 bases are TGCGCCAGCAGCTTGGTGGGCAGGGGCACAGATACGCAGTATTTT. This encodes CASSLVGRGTDTQYF. The full variable domain, completed using reference TRBV5-1 and TRBJ2-3, is KAGVTQTPRYLIKTRGQQVTLSCSPISGHRSVSWYQQTPGQGLQFLFEYFSETQRNKGNFPGRFSGRQFSNSRSEMNVSTLELGDSALYLCASSLVGRGTDTQYFGPGTRLTVL.

The rearrangement uses TRBV11-2 and TRBJ2-2, with D perhaps TRBD2 (5 bases). There are 18 residues in the CDR3. Germline loops: CDR1 SGHAT, CDR2 FQNNGV. V lost 7 bases to trimming and J lost 1 base, with 22 bases between them. The DNA for the CDR3 is TGTGCCAGCACCCCCGGCGGACTCCTACAATTGAACACCGGGGAGCTGTTTTTT. Its translation is CASTPGGLLQLNTGELFF.

The chain recombines TRBV5-4 with TRBJ1-1; D is ambiguous. Germline CDR1 is SGHNT and CDR2 is YYREEE (reference sequence). Trimming took off 4 bases at V and 1 base at J, with 8 bases between the two ends. The CDR3 length is 13 residues. The CDR3 reads CASSPVENTEAFF. CDR3 coding DNA: TGTGCCAGCAGCCCGGTCGAGAACACTGAAGCTTTCTTT.

The chain combines TRBV28 with TRBJ1-5; tentative D call: TRBD1 (5 bases). CDR1 is MDHEN and CDR2 is SYDVKM in the germline V gene. The CDR3 sequence is 13 residues long. V shed 6 bases and J shed 3 bases, with 9 bases lying between them. This CDR3 is CASRGRVNQPQHF. The CDR3, as DNA: TGTGCCAGCAGAGGCAGGGTCAATCAGCCCCAGCATTTT.

The gene calls are TRBV5-4 and TRBJ2-7, with TRBD2 matching 12 bases. This CDR3 has 17 amino acids. Trimming removed 5 bases from V and 2 bases from J; junction bases left unmatched: 11. Germline-derived CDR1 and CDR2 are SGHNT and YYREEE (reference sequence). This chain's CDR3 is CASRRLEASGGAYEQYF. The CDR3 DNA reads as TGTGCCAGCAGGCGTCTGGAAGCTAGCGGGGGGGCCTACGAGCAGTACTTC.

As regards this clone: Other DNA sequences in this sample translate to the same CDR3. The V and J genes are TRBV6-1 and TRBJ1-1, with D uncertain. The CDR3 is 12 residues long. Trimming cost V 6 bases and J 1 base, with 6 bases left between them. Germline assignment: CDR1 MNHNS and CDR2 SASEGT. The CDR3, as DNA: TGTGCCAGCAGCCGGGAGAACACTGAAGCTTTCTTT. Translation gives CASSRENTEAFF.

This chain joins TRBV4-3 and TRBJ2-7, with D maybe TRBD2 (5 bases). V was pared by 5 bases and J by 3 bases, with 11 bases between. The CDR3 runs 13 residues. Germline CDR1 and CDR2: LGHNA and YSLEER. The DNA of the CDR3 is TGCGCCAGCAGCACGCGGACTGGCTACGAGCAGTACTTC. Its translation: CASSTRTGYEQYF.

The J gene is TRBJ2-3, the V gene TRBV29-1, with 11 bases identical to TRBD2. The CDR3 is made up of 16 amino acids. Germline values: CDR1 SQVTM, CDR2 ANQGSEA. Trimming cost V 1 base and J 1 base; bases outside gene matches: 4. CDR3 protein: CSVEAVAGGRTDTQYF. The CDR3 nucleotides read TGCAGCGTTGAAGCTGTAGCGGGAGGGCGCACAGATACGCAGTATTTT.

The J gene is TRBJ2-2, the V gene TRBV10-3; 8 positions match TRBD1. The germline V gene encodes CDR1 ENHRY and CDR2 SYGVKD. This CDR3 region has 14 residues. V was clipped by 7 bases and J by 4 bases; unmatched bases: 5. The CDR3 spells CAITDRVATGELFF. The CDR3 nucleotides are TGTGCCATCACGGACAGGGTGGCCACCGGGGAGCTGTTTTTT.

This rearrangement joins TRBV29-1 to TRBJ2-5, with unresolved D. Trimming stripped 7 bases from V and 2 bases from J, with 17 bases between. Germline V gene data show CDR1 as SQVTM and CDR2 as ANQGSEA. This CDR3 spans 14 amino acids. In nucleotides, the CDR3 is TGCAGCGCGGTGACAAACTCGTTGCAAGAGACCCAGTACTTC. This sequence encodes CSAVTNSLQETQYF.

The chain is built from TRBV5-4 and TRBJ2-1; weak D call: TRBD1 (6 bases). Germline CDR1 is SGHNT and CDR2 is YYREEE (reference sequence). Trimming shortened V by 1 base and J by 8 bases, and 13 bases separated the two germline ends. The CDR3 is 14 amino acids. Written as DNA, the CDR3 is TGTGCCAGCAGCTTGAGAGGGGGTGAGGATGAGCAGTTCTTC. This codes for CASSLRGGEDEQFF.

The genes are TRBV5-6 and TRBJ2-4; tentative D call: TRBD2 (5 bases). V lost 1 base, J lost 6 bases, and 11 bases lay in between. This CDR3 comprises 14 residues. CDR1 and CDR2 from the germline V gene are SGHDT and YYEEEE. This CDR3 is CASSLRGPVNIQYF. CDR3 DNA sequence: TGTGCCAGCAGCTTGCGAGGGCCGGTAAACATTCAGTACTTC.

This clone has a single count. This chain links TRBV5-5 with TRBJ1-2; 7 bases are shared with TRBD1. Losses at the gene ends were 0 bases for V and 8 bases for J; bases not matched to a gene: 16. The CDR3 is made up of 17 amino acids. Germline loops: CDR1 SGHKS, CDR2 YYEKEE (reference sequence). The CDR3 DNA reads as TGTGCCAGCAGCTTGGTACGAGATTCGGGACAGAAGCGGGGCTACACCTTC. Residues: CASSLVRDSGQKRGYTF.

The rearrangement links TRBV19 to TRBJ2-2; D call uncertain. CDR3 length equals 15 residues. The V gene's germline CDR1 is LNHDA and CDR2 SQIVND (reference sequence). V shed 6 bases and J shed 3 bases, with 14 bases lying between them. CDR3: CASRGSHADTGELFF. The CDR3 coding sequence is TGTGCCAGTAGGGGCAGCCACGCCGACACCGGGGAGCTGTTTTTT.

This sequence joins TRBV11-3 and TRBJ2-2; D not certain. The CDR3 is made up of 13 amino acids. V was trimmed by 4 bases and J by 6 bases, leaving 9 bases between them. Per the germline V gene, CDR1 is SGHNT and CDR2 is YENEEA. This chain's CDR3 is CASSSSGPGELFF. The CDR3 DNA sequence: TGTGCCAGCAGCTCCTCAGGACCCGGGGAGCTGTTTTTT.

Concerning this clone: Other DNA variants within this sample encode the same CDR3. The rearrangement links TRBV28 to TRBJ2-7; tentatively, D is TRBD2 (5 bases). The V end lost 6 bases, the J end lost 7 bases, and 10 bases lay between the germline ends. The germline V gene encodes CDR1 MDHEN and CDR2 SYDVKM. This CDR3 has 11 amino acids. The CDR3: CASSLRVEQYF. The CDR3 region has the DNA TGTGCCAGCAGCCTGAGGGTGGAGCAGTACTTC.

The chain carries TRBV19 and TRBJ1-4, with 10 positions matching TRBD1. The CDR3 has 17 residues. Trimming at V came to 3 bases and at J to 14 bases, leaving 18 bases not matched to a gene. Germline CDR1 LNHDA, CDR2 SQIVND (reference sequence). CDR3 loop: CASSMRSTGVWGQGLFF. The CDR3 coding sequence is TGTGCCAGTAGTATGAGGTCGACAGGGGTGTGGGGACAGGGGCTGTTTTTT.

The chain has TRBV5-8 and TRBJ2-5; the D is unclear. The CDR3 spans 11 residues. Deletions cut 4 bases from V and 4 bases from J, with 5 bases between. Germline values: CDR1 SGHTS, CDR2 YDEGEE. CDR3 bases: TGTGCCAGCAGCCACCGAGAGACCCAGTACTTC. Translated, it gives CASSHRETQYF.